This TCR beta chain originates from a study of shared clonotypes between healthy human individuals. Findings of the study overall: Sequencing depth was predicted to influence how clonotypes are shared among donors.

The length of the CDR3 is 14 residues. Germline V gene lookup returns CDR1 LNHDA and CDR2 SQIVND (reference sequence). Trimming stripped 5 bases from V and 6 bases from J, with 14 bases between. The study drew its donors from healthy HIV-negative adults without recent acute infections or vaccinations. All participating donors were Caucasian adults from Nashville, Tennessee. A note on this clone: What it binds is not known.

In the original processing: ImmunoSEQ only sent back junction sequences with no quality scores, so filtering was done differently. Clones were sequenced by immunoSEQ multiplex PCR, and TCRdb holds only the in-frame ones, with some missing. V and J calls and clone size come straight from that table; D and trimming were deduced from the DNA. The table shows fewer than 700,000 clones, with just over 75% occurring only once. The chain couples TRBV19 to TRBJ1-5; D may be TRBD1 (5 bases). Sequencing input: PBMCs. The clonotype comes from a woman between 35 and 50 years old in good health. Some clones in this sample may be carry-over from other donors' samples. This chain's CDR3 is CASSFGERGQPQHF. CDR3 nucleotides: TGTGCCAGTAGTTTCGGGGAGAGGGGTCAGCCCCAGCATTTT.